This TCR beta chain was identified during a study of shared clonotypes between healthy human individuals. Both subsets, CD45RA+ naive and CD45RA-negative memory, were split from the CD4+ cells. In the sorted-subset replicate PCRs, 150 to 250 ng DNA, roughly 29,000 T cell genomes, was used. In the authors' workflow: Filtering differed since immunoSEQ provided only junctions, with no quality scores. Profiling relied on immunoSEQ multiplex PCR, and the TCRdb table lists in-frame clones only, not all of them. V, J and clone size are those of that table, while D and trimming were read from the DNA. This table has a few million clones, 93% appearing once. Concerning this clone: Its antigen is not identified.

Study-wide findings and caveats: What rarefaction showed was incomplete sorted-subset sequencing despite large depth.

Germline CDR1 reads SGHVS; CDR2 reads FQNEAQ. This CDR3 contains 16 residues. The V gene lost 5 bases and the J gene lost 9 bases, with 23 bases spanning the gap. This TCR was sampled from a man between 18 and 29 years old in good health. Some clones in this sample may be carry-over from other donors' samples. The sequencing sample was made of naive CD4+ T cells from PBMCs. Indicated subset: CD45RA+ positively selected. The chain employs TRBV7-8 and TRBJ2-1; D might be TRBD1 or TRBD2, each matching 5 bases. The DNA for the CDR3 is TGTGCCAGCAGCCTCAGGGCGGGTTTTCCCCGGGGTGAGCAGTTCTTC. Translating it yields CASSLRAGFPRGEQFF.